This T cell receptor (beta chain) derives from a study of blood T cell repertoires in COVID-19. Study in general: PBMCs, B-cell-depleted T cells, or T cells provided the cDNA or gDNA that made up the material.

Per the germline V gene, CDR1 is MDHEN and CDR2 is SYDVKM. The CDR3 totals 14 residues. Trimming removed 5 bases from V and 7 bases from J; junction bases left unmatched: 5. The assay was immunoSEQ multiplex PCR, and TCRdb's table has in-frame clones only and misses some. The sample yields under 200,000 clones, about 82% seen once. The sequenced sample was peripheral blood. This TCR derives from a man aged 45 to 65 with active or convalescent COVID-19. The chain uses TRBV28 and TRBJ1-2; 12 bases are shared with TRBD1. The CDR3 nucleotides are TGTGCCAGCAGTCAGGGACAGGGGGCTAGTGGCTACACCTTC. Translated, it gives CASSQGQGASGYTF.